A single sample is the source of the 25 T cell receptor beta chains below, sequenced in a study of TIL therapy for anti-PD-1-resistant metastatic lung cancer (dated by TCRdb to the early 2020s). Using bias-controlled multiplex PCR with the immunoSEQ v3 hsTCRB kit, the TCR beta CDR3 regions were amplified from genomic DNA. TCRdb's version of the immuneACCESS table is confined to in-frame rearrangements and falls short of the full clone set. An unresolved V gene accounts for under half of the shortfall where checked; the remainder is of unknown origin. The sample table contains 10,000 to 15,000 clones; only one count was recorded for nearly 80% of them. The ten largest clones capture 10% of the sample. In the paper's terms, the time point label means: pre-treatment sample, taken before nivolumab and TIL therapy. Sequenced here: blood, sampled at baseline. Receptors were obtained from a person aged 25 to 80 with non-small cell lung cancer.

The CDR3 nucleotides are TGTGCCAGCAGCTCCATTGAGAGATGGGAGCAGTACTTC. It specifies CASSSIERWEQYF. The chain couples TRBV5-6 to TRBJ2-7; D unresolved. This CDR3 has 13 residues. The germline V gene has CDR1 SGHDT and CDR2 YYEEEE. Trimming took off 3 bases at V and 7 bases at J, with 14 bases between the two ends.

This chain connects TRBV6-5 to TRBJ2-3; D is uncertain. V gave up 0 bases and J gave up 0 bases, with 7 bases separating them. Germline CDR1 is MNHEY and CDR2 is SVGAGI. This CDR3 has 15 residues. This chain's CDR3 is CASSYSILSTDTQYF. The DNA of the CDR3 is TGTGCCAGCAGTTACTCGATACTGAGCACAGATACGCAGTATTTT.

The chain employs TRBV5-1 and TRBJ2-1; TRBD1 agrees at 9 bases. CDR3 length: 19 amino acids. J gave up 8 bases and V 1 base, and 19 bases lay outside the gene matches. In germline, CDR1 is SGHRS, CDR2 YFSETQ. This CDR3 is CASSLYGYGIAGTGYEQFF. The CDR3 region has the DNA TGCGCCAGCAGCTTGTACGGGTACGGGATTGCGGGGACAGGGTATGAGCAGTTCTTC.

The V call is TRBV4-1, the J call TRBJ1-1; TRBD1 aligns across 8 bases. J was trimmed by 4 bases and V by 2 bases; bases with no gene match: 12. This CDR3 has 17 amino acids. Looked up from germline, CDR1 is MGHRA and CDR2 is YSYEKL. The CDR3 DNA sequence: TGCGCCAGCAGCCAAACGCGTCTCAGGGGGCCGGTCACTGAAGCTTTCTTT. Translated: CASSQTRLRGPVTEAFF.

The rearrangement joins TRBV7-3 to TRBJ2-1; D might be TRBD2 (6 bases). V lost 2 bases and J lost 2, with 7 bases in between. Germline CDR1 is SGHTA and CDR2 is FQGTGA. The CDR3 covers 14 residues. The chain's CDR3 is CASSLGTPYNEQFF. Here the CDR3 DNA reads TGTGCCAGCAGCTTAGGGACTCCCTACAATGAGCAGTTCTTC.

The chain couples TRBV9 to TRBJ1-2; D not certain. CDR3 length: 12 amino acids. Trimming left V 0 bases short and J 8 bases short, with 8 bases between. Germline CDR1 reads SGDLS; CDR2 reads YYNGEE. The CDR3 spells CASSVDGYGYTF. DNA for the CDR3: TGTGCCAGCAGCGTAGATGGGTACGGCTACACCTTC.

The CDR3 region has the DNA TGTGCCAGCAGCTTTTCAGGGGGCTCGACCGCCTACGAGCAGTACTTC. Its translation: CASSFSGGSTAYEQYF. V usage is TRBV7-2 and J usage is TRBJ2-7, with 8 bases fitting TRBD1. Germline CDR1 SGHTA, CDR2 FQGNSA. V dropped 3 bases and J dropped 2; count of bases not matched to a gene: 9. CDR3 length: 16 residues. Full variable domain (outside the CDR3, taken from reference TRBV7-2 and TRBJ2-7): GAGVSQSPSNKVTEKGKDVELRCDPISGHTALYWYRQSLGQGLEFLIYFQGNSAPDKSGLPSDRFSAERTGGSVSTLTIQRTQQEDSAVYLCASSFSGGSTAYEQYFGPGTRLTVT.

Remarks on this clone: At one of its ends the junction is not consistent with the germline gene, which may arise from a read error. Other DNA sequences of this sample code for an identical CDR3. V and J are TRBV19 and TRBJ2-7; 8 bases are shared with TRBD1. The CDR3 runs 15 residues. From germline, CDR1 is LNHDA and CDR2 SQIVND (reference sequence). CDR3 sequence reads: CASSIAGGDSYEQYF. CDR3 coding DNA: TGCGCCAGTAGTATAGCAGGGGGCGACTCCTACGAGCAGTACTTC.

V is TRBV4-1 and J is TRBJ1-1, with D tentatively TRBD1 (5 bases). The germline V and J ends were trimmed by 2 bases and 8 bases, with 12 bases remaining between them. The CDR3 consists of 13 residues. Per germline, CDR1 MGHRA and CDR2 YSYEKL. The CDR3 DNA is TGCGCCAGCAGCCAACCAGGTCGGGGGGAAGCTTTCTTT. Translated: CASSQPGRGEAFF.

This chain uses TRBV25-1 with TRBJ1-1; D unresolved. Looked up from germline, CDR1 is MGHDK and CDR2 is SYGVNS. The CDR3 consists of 15 residues. V was shortened by 2 bases and J by 0 bases, with 10 bases between the two germline ends. The CDR3 DNA reads TGTGCCAGCAGTGAAAGTGTCACGGTGAACACTGAAGCTTTCTTT. This codes for CASSESVTVNTEAFF.

The chain uses TRBV7-3 and TRBJ2-7; D possibly matches TRBD1 or TRBD2 (5 bases each). Trimming stripped 3 bases from V and 2 bases from J, with 14 bases between. CDR1 is SGHTA, CDR2 FQGTGA, per germline. The CDR3 runs 15 residues. CDR3 region: CASSFRDAGPYEQYF. CDR3 nucleotide sequence: TGTGCCAGCAGCTTCCGGGACGCTGGACCCTACGAGCAGTACTTC.

V and J are TRBV7-6 and TRBJ2-5; 9 bases are a match to TRBD2. Germline CDR1 reads SGHVS; CDR2 reads FNYEAQ. This CDR3 has 15 residues. V lost 5 bases, J lost 4 bases, and 8 bases stayed unmatched. As DNA, the CDR3 is TGTGCCAGCAGCCCAGGACTAGCGATAGGAGAGACCCAGTACTTC. This translates into CASSPGLAIGETQYF.

The CDR3 sequence: CAITNDKTRQYF. DNA of the CDR3: TGTGCCATCACTAATGACAAGACCCGGCAGTACTTC. J is TRBJ2-7 and V is TRBV10-3; no reliable D call. The CDR3 is 12 residues long. V was pared by 7 bases and J by 9 bases, with 16 bases between. Germline CDR1 is ENHRY and CDR2 is SYGVKD.

This chain joins TRBV6-4 and TRBJ2-2, with D tentatively TRBD2 (5 bases). Trimming pared 2 bases from V and 6 bases from J, leaving 7 bases between. The germline V gene encodes CDR1 MRHNA and CDR2 SNTAGT. This CDR3 is 13 amino acids long. CDR3 region: CASSDGESGELFF. The CDR3 DNA sequence: TGTGCCAGCAGTGACGGGGAGTCCGGGGAGCTGTTTTTT.

The gene calls are TRBV4-2 and TRBJ2-7; tentatively, D is TRBD2 (6 bases). Germline V gene data show CDR1 as LGHNA and CDR2 as YNFKEQ. This CDR3 comprises 17 residues. Trimming removed 0 bases from V and 4 bases from J, with 19 bases in between. For the CDR3, the DNA is TGTGCCAGCAGCCAAGATATCTTTCCGGGAGTCTTATACGAGCAGTACTTC. Its translation is CASSQDIFPGVLYEQYF.

This clone was detected a few times. The chain combines TRBV19 with TRBJ1-5, with 9 bases fitting TRBD1. Germline V lookup: CDR1 LNHDA, CDR2 SQIVND (reference sequence). V trimming: 5 bases; J trimming: 2 bases; junction bases outside the gene matches: 1. The CDR3 loop spans 14 amino acids. The CDR3 loop is CASSWTGGNQPQHF. DNA of the CDR3: TGTGCCAGTAGTTGGACAGGGGGCAATCAGCCCCAGCATTTT.

V gene TRBV7-2 combines with J gene TRBJ2-7, with 7 bases lining up with TRBD1. The CDR3 consists of 15 residues. With V trimmed by 4 bases and J by 6 bases, 12 bases remained unmatched. Germline CDR1 and CDR2: SGHTA and FQGNSA. Written as DNA, the CDR3 is TGTGCCAGCAGCTCCTCCGGGACAGCCCCCATCGAGCAGTACTTC. Protein: CASSSSGTAPIEQYF. The full variable domain, in which reference TRBV7-2 and TRBJ2-7 provide the parts outside the CDR3, is GAGVSQSPSNKVTEKGKDVELRCDPISGHTALYWYRQSLGQGLEFLIYFQGNSAPDKSGLPSDRFSAERTGGSVSTLTIQRTQQEDSAVYLCASSSSGTAPIEQYFGPGTRLTVT.

This chain connects TRBV6-1 to TRBJ2-5; D is unclear. Per the germline V gene, CDR1 is MNHNS and CDR2 is SASEGT. The germline V and J ends were trimmed by 6 bases and 1 base, with 3 bases remaining between them. The CDR3 has 11 residues. CDR3 loop: CASRTQETQYF. The DNA of the CDR3 is TGTGCCAGCAGGACCCAAGAGACCCAGTACTTC.

The chain is built from TRBV5-1 and TRBJ2-1; D possibly uses TRBD1 or TRBD2 (5 bases each). This CDR3 is built from 15 residues. Trimming cost V 1 base and J 8 bases, with 16 bases left between them. The germline CDR1 and CDR2 sequences are SGHRS and YFSETQ. The CDR3 is CASSLLGTFGDEQFF. CDR3 in DNA: TGCGCCAGCAGCTTGTTAGGGACGTTCGGCGATGAGCAGTTCTTC.

The chain links TRBV7-9 to TRBJ1-6; D remains unclear. The ends were cut back, 1 base at V and 5 bases at J, with 9 bases in the middle. The CDR3 sequence is 15 residues long. Germline CDR1 reads SEHNR; CDR2 reads FQNEAQ (reference sequence). The DNA for the CDR3 is TGTGCCAGCAGCTTAGTTTCGCGTGATAATTCACCCCTCCACTTT. This gives the protein CASSLVSRDNSPLHF. Full variable domain (missing parts from reference TRBV7-9 and TRBJ1-6): DTGVSQNPRHKITKRGQNVTFRCDPISEHNRLYWYRQTLGQGPEFLTYFQNEAQLEKSRLLSDRFSAERPKGSFSTLEIQRTEQGDSAMYLCASSLVSRDNSPLHFGNGTRLTVT.

The V and J genes are TRBV7-2 and TRBJ2-7; D might be TRBD2 (6 bases). Trimming took off 2 bases at V and 7 bases at J, with 15 bases between the two ends. Germline values: CDR1 SGHTA, CDR2 FQGNSA. The length of the CDR3 is 14 residues. The CDR3 DNA reads as TGTGCCAGCAGCTTAAATGGCAGGGCGGGGGAGCAGTACTTC. It encodes CASSLNGRAGEQYF.

J is TRBJ2-3 and V is TRBV6-6, with D unresolved. Germline V gives CDR1 MNHNY, CDR2 SVGAGI (reference sequence). V was shortened by 0 bases and J by 6 bases, with 13 bases between the two germline ends. The CDR3 contains 15 residues. CDR3 sequence (DNA): TGTGCCAGCAGTTACTCATCCCGATCCGCGGATACGCAGTATTTT. Its protein is CASSYSSRSADTQYF.

The chain joins TRBV5-1 to TRBJ1-1, with 8 bases fitting TRBD1. Germline CDR1 reads SGHRS; CDR2 reads YFSETQ. Germline trimming cut 4 bases from V and 6 bases from J; bases unmatched to any gene: 5. This CDR3 contains 13 residues. The CDR3 DNA reads TGCGCCAGCAGCCCCGGACAGGGCGCTGAAGCTTTCTTT. Residues: CASSPGQGAEAFF.

The V and J genes are TRBV6-5 and TRBJ2-1, with D hard to call. V shed 6 bases and J shed 4 bases, with 16 bases lying between them. This CDR3 is built from 15 residues. Germline lookup yields CDR1 MNHEY and CDR2 SVGAGI. The CDR3 DNA sequence: TGTGCCAGCAGGGTGGAAATTGGACGGTACAATGAGCAGTTCTTC. Its translation: CASRVEIGRYNEQFF.

This chain connects TRBV5-5 to TRBJ2-7; the D call may be TRBD1 or TRBD2 (5 bases each). V gave up 6 bases and J gave up 3 bases, with 19 bases separating them. This CDR3 is built from 15 residues. Germline V gene sequence: CDR1 SGHKS, CDR2 YYEKEE (reference sequence). CDR3 nucleotide sequence: TGTGCCAGCACTTCGACCGGGACCGTAATCTACGAGCAGTACTTC. It is translated as CASTSTGTVIYEQYF.